One sample yielded the 23 T cell receptor beta chains listed below, sequenced in a study of regulatory T cells in long-lasting Graves disease. The time point here: newly diagnosed GD, antithyroid drugs for less than 3 months. From RNA extracted from PBMCs, the TCR library was made. The authors built TCR beta libraries using iRepertoire HTBI primers and Arm-PCR of CDR3 regions. TCRdb re-derived calls from the multiplex PCR reads in MiXCR, one entry per CDR3 protein. The repertoire holds 510,000 or so distinct CDR3 sequences, with 12% as singletons. This sample was also put to use in a study of T cells in Graves' hyperthyroidism and ophthalmopathy.

The sequencing here drew on peripheral blood mononuclear cells (PBMCs), taken at new diagnosis, from a patient treated with antithyroid drugs. The receptors were gathered from a woman in her twenties or thirties with Graves disease.

This clonotype has just a few counts. This rearrangement joins TRBV7-9 to TRBJ1-6; D is unclear. The CDR3 is 13 amino acids. Trimming left V 0 bases short and J 8 bases short, with 5 bases between. Germline V lookup: CDR1 SEHNR, CDR2 FQNEAQ (reference sequence). CDR3 protein: CASSLANDSPLHF. The CDR3 DNA is TGTGCCAGCAGCTTAGCGAACGATTCACCCCTCCACTTT.

This clonotype was counted ten times or more. The V call is TRBV6-1, the J call TRBJ2-7; TRBD1 matches at 7 bases. The germline gives CDR1 MNHNS, CDR2 SASEGT. V shed 7 bases and J 2 bases; nucleotides not matched to a gene: 8. This CDR3 has 14 residues. The CDR3 DNA is TGTGCCAGCATTCGGACAGGTAGCCCCTACGAGCAGTACTTC. Amino acids: CASIRTGSPYEQYF.

About this clonotype: A much larger clone is a single base away; this may be a read error. The CDR3, as DNA: TGTGCCAGCAGCCCCAACGATGCCTCAAACTCCTACGAGCAGTACTTC. This gives the protein CASSPNDASNSYEQYF. The rearrangement joins TRBV2 to TRBJ2-7; D call uncertain. Germline lookup yields CDR1 SNHLY and CDR2 FYNNEI. The CDR3 runs 16 residues. The germline V and J ends were trimmed by 6 bases and 0 bases, with 18 bases remaining between them. The variable domain in full, completed from reference TRBV2 and TRBJ2-7, reads EPEVTQTPSHQVTQMGQEVILRCVPISNHLYFYWYRQILGQKVEFLVSFYNNEISEKSEIFDDQFSVERPDGSNFTLKIRSTKLEDSAMYFCASSPNDASNSYEQYFGPGTRLTVT.

This clonotype has ten or more counts. The chain recombines TRBV28 with TRBJ2-7; 11 bases line up with TRBD2. The germline V gene encodes CDR1 MDHEN and CDR2 SYDVKM. The CDR3 length is 15 residues. With 5 bases clipped from V and 2 bases from J, the junction kept 5 bases outside the gene matches. The CDR3 region is CASSPATSGTYEQYF. CDR3 bases: TGTGCCAGCAGTCCGGCGACTAGCGGGACCTACGAGCAGTACTTC.

This clonotype was recorded many times. The CDR3 spells CASSQPGSEQYF. The CDR3 DNA reads as TGTGCCAGCAGCCAACCTGGGAGCGAGCAGTACTTC. This chain uses TRBV3-1 with TRBJ2-7; maybe TRBD2 (5 bases). The CDR3 has 12 amino acids. From germline, CDR1 is LGHDT and CDR2 YNNKEL (reference sequence). Trimming took off 2 bases at V and 6 bases at J, with 8 bases between the two ends.

This clonotype was counted many times. The chain has TRBV9 and TRBJ1-2; 8 bases agree with TRBD1. The V and J ends lost 0 bases and 7 bases, in that order; junction bases with no gene match: 11. The CDR3 extends over 16 amino acids. Germline assignment: CDR1 SGDLS and CDR2 YYNGEE. The CDR3 loop is CASSVGAGQGAFGYTF. CDR3 nucleotides: TGTGCCAGCAGCGTAGGGGCGGGGCAGGGGGCTTTTGGCTACACCTTC.

This clonotype showed up many times. The rearrangement uses TRBV7-8 and TRBJ1-1; no definite D call. The ends were cut back, 5 bases at V and 1 base at J, with 14 bases in the middle. Germline loops: CDR1 SGHVS, CDR2 FQNEAQ. The CDR3 sequence is 15 residues long. The CDR3: CASSPWSPGNTEAFF. The CDR3 DNA sequence: TGTGCCAGCAGCCCCTGGAGCCCGGGGAACACTGAAGCTTTCTTT.

This clonotype was recorded many times. The genes are TRBV24-1 and TRBJ2-1; 8 bases map to TRBD2. V dropped 0 bases and J dropped 6; count of bases not matched to a gene: 15. There are 19 residues in the CDR3. Per germline, CDR1 KGHDR and CDR2 SFDVKD. The CDR3, as DNA: TGTGCCACCAGTGATTTGCAAAAGGGGGGACTAGGAGCGCCCAATGAGCAGTTCTTC. This translates into CATSDLQKGGLGAPNEQFF.

The chain joins TRBV20-1 to TRBJ1-1; maybe TRBD1 (5 bases). Trimming stripped 4 bases from V and 1 base from J, with 16 bases between. This CDR3 has 15 residues. Germline V CDR1 and CDR2: DFQATT, SNEGSKA (reference sequence). CDR3 in DNA: TGCAGTGCTACATTTCAGACAGTTACGAACACTGAAGCTTTCTTT. This translates into CSATFQTVTNTEAFF.

This chain joins TRBV6-5 and TRBJ2-7; 10 positions match TRBD2. Trimming removed 2 bases from V and 2 bases from J; junction bases left unmatched: 6. The CDR3 loop spans 16 amino acids. Per the germline V gene, CDR1 is MNHEY and CDR2 is SVGAGI. CDR3 sequence (DNA): TGTGCCAGCAGTTACCGAAAAGCGGGAGGGCCCTACGAGCAGTACTTC. Protein sequence: CASSYRKAGGPYEQYF.

This clonotype showed up many times. The chain employs TRBV5-4 and TRBJ2-3; 9 positions match TRBD2. CDR1 and CDR2 (germline): SGHNT, YYREEE (reference sequence). The CDR3 spans 16 residues. The J segment lost 5 bases and the V segment lost 1 base, leaving 8 bases of the junction unmatched. The chain's CDR3 is CASSLIAGGRGDTQYF. The CDR3 DNA sequence: TGTGCCAGCAGCTTGATTGCGGGAGGGAGAGGAGATACGCAGTATTTT.

This clonotype was seen many times. The rearrangement links TRBV11-2 to TRBJ2-1; D is possibly TRBD2 (5 bases). The CDR3 has 12 amino acids. V was cut by 2 bases and J by 9 bases, with 8 bases left in between. CDR1 is SGHAT and CDR2 is FQNNGV in the germline V gene. The CDR3 bases are TGTGCCAGCAGCTTAATGAGGGCTGAGCAGTTCTTC. Protein product: CASSLMRAEQFF.

This clonotype was found many times. V and J are TRBV28 and TRBJ1-1, with TRBD1 as a possible D gene (5 bases). The ends were cut back, 2 bases at V and 4 bases at J, with 17 bases in the middle. Germline assignment: CDR1 MDHEN and CDR2 SYDVKM. The CDR3 covers 16 residues. The CDR3 sequence: CASSLGTGLKFTEAFF. The CDR3 coding sequence is TGTGCCAGCAGTTTAGGGACCGGACTCAAGTTCACTGAAGCTTTCTTT.

The J gene is TRBJ1-1, the V gene TRBV7-9; the match to TRBD1 covers 7 bases. The CDR3 length is 12 residues. V shed 10 bases, J shed 0 bases, and the junction held 2 bases outside the gene matches. Germline CDR1 SEHNR, CDR2 FQNEAQ (reference sequence). The CDR3, as DNA: TGTGCCACTGACAGGGTGAACACTGAAGCTTTCTTT. Translating gives CATDRVNTEAFF.

Points on this clonotype: A much larger clone lies a single base off, so this may be a read error. The chain uses TRBV6-1 and TRBJ1-5; D is perhaps TRBD1 (6 bases). CDR1 is MNHNS, CDR2 SASEGT, per germline. V was trimmed by 4 bases and J by 9 bases, leaving 16 bases between them. The CDR3 loop spans 14 amino acids. The CDR3 DNA reads as TGTGCCAGCAGTGTCCAGGAGGGGGATCGGCCCCAGCATTTT. Translated: CASSVQEGDRPQHF.

This clonotype has ten or more counts. CDR3 amino acids: CASSPVAGGRSNEQFF. DNA of the CDR3: TGTGCCAGCTCACCAGTCGCGGGAGGAAGGAGCAATGAGCAGTTCTTC. The chain combines TRBV18 with TRBJ2-1, with 8 bases lining up with TRBD2. The CDR3 loop spans 16 amino acids. The junction had 9 bases not matched to a gene; V was cut back by 2 bases and J by 6 bases. Germline V CDR1 and CDR2: KGHSH, LQKENI.

The CDR3 here is CASSFGDGEQFF. The CDR3 DNA reads as TGTGCCAGCAGCTTCGGGGATGGTGAGCAGTTCTTC. The chain employs TRBV7-9 and TRBJ2-1; tentatively, D is TRBD2 (5 bases). V was trimmed by 3 bases and J by 9 bases, leaving 9 bases between them. Germline V gene lookup returns CDR1 SEHNR and CDR2 FQNEAQ (reference sequence). The CDR3 covers 12 residues.

This clonotype was detected ten times or more. The gene calls are TRBV3-1 and TRBJ2-1, with 8 bases fitting TRBD2. Germline V gene lookup returns CDR1 LGHDT and CDR2 YNNKEL (reference sequence). CDR3 size: 15 residues. V shed 8 bases and J 6 bases; nucleotides not matched to a gene: 12. CDR3 loop: CASQRKVAGSNEQFF. The CDR3 coding sequence is TGTGCCAGCCAACGGAAAGTAGCGGGGAGCAATGAGCAGTTCTTC.

There are a few counts of this clonotype. The V call is TRBV6-1, the J call TRBJ2-7; D call uncertain. V lost 6 bases, J lost 6 bases, and 15 bases lay in between. Germline loops: CDR1 MNHNS, CDR2 SASEGT. This CDR3 has 13 amino acids. The CDR3 loop is CASSQTERSEQYF. The CDR3 DNA reads TGTGCCAGCAGCCAGACTGAACGTAGCGAGCAGTACTTC.

This rearrangement joins TRBV19 to TRBJ2-7; 8 bases map to TRBD2. This CDR3 is 16 amino acids long. CDR1 LNHDA and CDR2 SQIVND come from the germline V gene (reference sequence). The trim removed 0 bases at V and 2 bases at J, leaving 6 bases unmatched. CDR3 region: CASSIDTGRAAYEQYF. CDR3 in DNA: TGTGCCAGTAGTATAGATACCGGGAGGGCCGCCTACGAGCAGTACTTC.

In this sample, this clonotype turned up many times. This chain links TRBV28 with TRBJ2-3, with D tentatively TRBD1 (6 bases). The CDR3 is 15 residues long. Germline V CDR1 and CDR2: MDHEN, SYDVKM. Trimming took off 5 bases at V and 2 bases at J, with 14 bases between the two ends. In nucleotides, the CDR3 is TGTGCCAGCAGTCCCCAGGGGTCCCCCACAGATACGCAGTATTTT. The encoded protein is CASSPQGSPTDTQYF.

This clonotype was counted at least ten times. This chain joins TRBV10-2 and TRBJ1-1; D uncertain. Germline V gene data show CDR1 as WSHSY and CDR2 as SAAADI. The CDR3 consists of 15 residues. V lost 2 bases to trimming and J lost 4 bases, with 14 bases between them. DNA for the CDR3: TGCGCCAGCAGTGAGCTACAGTCAGCTAGCACTGAAGCTTTCTTT. Amino acids: CASSELQSASTEAFF.

This clonotype occurred many times. The V call is TRBV5-5, the J call TRBJ1-2, with 10 bases that match TRBD1. The CDR3 consists of 15 residues. Germline loops: CDR1 SGHKS, CDR2 YYEKEE (reference sequence). V dropped 2 bases and J dropped 7; count of bases not matched to a gene: 8. In nucleotides, the CDR3 is TGTGCCAGCAGCTTCCAGACAGGGGGCCTGACTGGCTACACCTTC. The encoded protein is CASSFQTGGLTGYTF.